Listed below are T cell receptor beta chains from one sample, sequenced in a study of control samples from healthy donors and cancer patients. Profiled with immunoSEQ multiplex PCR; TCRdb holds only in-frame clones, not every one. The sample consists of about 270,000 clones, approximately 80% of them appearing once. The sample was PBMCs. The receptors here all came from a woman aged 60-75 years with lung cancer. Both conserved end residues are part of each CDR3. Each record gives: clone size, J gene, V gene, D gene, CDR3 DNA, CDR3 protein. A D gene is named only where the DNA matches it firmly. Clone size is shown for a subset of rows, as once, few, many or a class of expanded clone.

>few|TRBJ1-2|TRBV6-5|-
TGTGCCAGCAGGTCGTCAGACCGGTATGGCTACACCTTC
CASRSSDRYGYTF
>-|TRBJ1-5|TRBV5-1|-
TGCGCCAGCAGCTTGGGGGGCAGGGACCAGCCCCAGCATTTT
CASSLGGRDQPQHF
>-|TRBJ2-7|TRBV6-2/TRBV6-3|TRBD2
TGTGCCAGCACCCCAATGAGCGGGAGCTACGAGCAGTACTTC
CASTPMSGSYEQYF
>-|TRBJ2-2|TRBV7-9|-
TGTGCCAGCAGCCCCGGCGGGCAAACGAACACCGGGGAGCTGTTTTTT
CASSPGGQTNTGELFF
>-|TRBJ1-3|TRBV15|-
TGTGCCACCTTCAATGGAGGATCTGGAAACACCATATATTTT
CATFNGGSGNTIYF
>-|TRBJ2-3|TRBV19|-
TGTGCCAGTAGTATGAACGGGGGCTTCGATACGCAGTATTTT
CASSMNGGFDTQYF
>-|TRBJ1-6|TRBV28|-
TGTGCCAGCAGTTTGGGGGGCACCCTAGAATCCCTCCACTTT
CASSLGGTLESLHF
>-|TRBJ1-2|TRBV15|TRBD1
TGTGCCACCAGCAGGATCCTTGGGGACAGTGGCGGCTACACCTTC
CATSRILGDSGGYTF
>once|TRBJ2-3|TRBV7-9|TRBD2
TGTGCCAGCAGCCCCCCCTCGGGGGGTCCGAATACGCAGTATTTT
CASSPPSGGPNTQYF
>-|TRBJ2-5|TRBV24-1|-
TGTGCCACCAGTGATTCGGGGTTAGCGAGGGAGACCCAGTACTTC
CATSDSGLARETQYF
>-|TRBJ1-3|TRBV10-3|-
TGTGCCATCAGTCTCGACAGCGGAAACACCATATATTTT
CAISLDSGNTIYF
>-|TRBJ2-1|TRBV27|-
TGTGCCAGCAGTTACGGGCAGGGGATCTACAATGAGCAGTTCTTC
CASSYGQGIYNEQFF
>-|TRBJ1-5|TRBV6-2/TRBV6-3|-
TGTGCCAGCAGCTCGGTATCTGGGGATCAGCCCCAGCATTTT
CASSSVSGDQPQHF
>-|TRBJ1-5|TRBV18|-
TGTGCCAGCTCACCATCTAGGGGCTTGGAGCCCCAGCATTTT
CASSPSRGLEPQHF
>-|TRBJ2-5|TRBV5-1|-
TGCGCCAGCAGCTTGGCCCTCGCAGGTTCTCAAGAGACCCAGTACTTC
CASSLALAGSQETQYF
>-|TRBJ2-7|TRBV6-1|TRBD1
TGTGCCAGCAGTGAAGTTTACGGGACAGCCGTCTACGAGCAGTACTTC
CASSEVYGTAVYEQYF
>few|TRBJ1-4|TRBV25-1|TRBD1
TGTGCCAGCAGTGAAGTAACAGGGGGGTCAAAGGAAAAACTGTTTTTT
CASSEVTGGSKEKLFF
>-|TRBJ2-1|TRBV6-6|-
TGTGCCAGCCAATGGGACCTATACAATGAGCAGTTCTTC
CASQWDLYNEQFF
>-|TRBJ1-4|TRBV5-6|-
TGTGCCAGCAGCCCGGGAGGGGTAAGCGAAAAACTGTTTTTT
CASSPGGVSEKLFF
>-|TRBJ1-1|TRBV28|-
TGTGCCAGCAGTCTATGGGGGCAACCGAACACTGAAGCTTTCTTT
CASSLWGQPNTEAFF
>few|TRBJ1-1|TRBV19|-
TGTGCCAGTAGTATCTGGGGGAACACTGAAGCTTTCTTT
CASSIWGNTEAFF
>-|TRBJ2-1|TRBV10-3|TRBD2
TGTGCCATCGGCTTACTAGCGGGAGAGTACAATGAGCAGTTCTTC
CAIGLLAGEYNEQFF
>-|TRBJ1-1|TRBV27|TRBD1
TGTGCCAGCAGTCCTCGGGACAGGGGGCTCGCTGAAGCTTTCTTT
CASSPRDRGLAEAFF
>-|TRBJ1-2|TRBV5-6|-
TGTGCCAGCAGCTTATCGGGGCAGCCCTATGGCTACACCTTC
CASSLSGQPYGYTF
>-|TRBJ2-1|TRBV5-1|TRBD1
TGCGCCAGCAGCTTCAAGGCAGGGGGCAATGAGCAGTTCTTC
CASSFKAGGNEQFF
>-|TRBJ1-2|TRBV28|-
TGTGCCAGCAGTTTACGGGTGGACGGGGGCTACACCTTC
CASSLRVDGGYTF
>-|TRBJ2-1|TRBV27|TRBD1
TGTGCCAGCAGCGGACAGGGCGTACATGAGCAGTTCTTC
CASSGQGVHEQFF
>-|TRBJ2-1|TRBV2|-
TGTGCCAGCACCGCTCAGGGGGGTGTTGGGAATGAGCAGTTCTTC
CASTAQGGVGNEQFF
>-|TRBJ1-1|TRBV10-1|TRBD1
TGCGCCAGCAGTGAGGCACGGACAGGGCGGACTGAAGCTTTCTTT
CASSEARTGRTEAFF
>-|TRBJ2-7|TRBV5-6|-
TGTGCCAGCAGCTCAAGGGGACACGGCGGAGCTGGCGGGCAGTACTTC
CASSSRGHGGAGGQYF
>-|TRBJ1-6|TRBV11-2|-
TGTGCCAGCAGCAGCGGAAATTCACCCCTCCACTTT
CASSSGNSPLHF
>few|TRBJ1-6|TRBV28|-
TGTGCCAGCAGGGGATACGTTCGGGGCTCCTATAATTCACCCCTCCACTTT
CASRGYVRGSYNSPLHF
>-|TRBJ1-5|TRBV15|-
TGTGCCACCAGCAGAGTCCTGCCCCACAATCAGCCCCAGCATTTT
CATSRVLPHNQPQHF
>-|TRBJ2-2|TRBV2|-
TGTGCCAGCAGTGAAGCGCGGAACACCGGGGAGCTGTTTTTT
CASSEARNTGELFF
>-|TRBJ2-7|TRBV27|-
TGTGCCAGCAGTATCGGGGGGCGCATCTACGAGCAGTACTTC
CASSIGGRIYEQYF
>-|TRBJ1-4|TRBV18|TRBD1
TGTGCCAGCTCACCCTTGACAGGGCGTGAAAAACTGTTTTTT
CASSPLTGREKLFF
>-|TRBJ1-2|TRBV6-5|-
TGTGCCAGCGTATCCCCGGACTCTAAAGGCTACACCTTC
CASVSPDSKGYTF
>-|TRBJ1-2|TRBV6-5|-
TGTGCCAGCACAGTGAGCTATGGCTACACCTTC
CASTVSYGYTF
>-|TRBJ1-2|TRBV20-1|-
TGCAGTGCTAGTGGGGGGGTCTATGGCTACACCTTC
CSASGGVYGYTF
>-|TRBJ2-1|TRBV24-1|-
TGTGCCACCAGTGATAGGGGGGACAATGAGCAGTTCTTC
CATSDRGDNEQFF
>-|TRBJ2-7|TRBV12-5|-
TGTGCTAGTGGTTATGGGGTGAGCGAGCAGTACTTC
CASGYGVSEQYF
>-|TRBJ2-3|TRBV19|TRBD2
TGTGCCAGTAGTATTTCTAGCGGGAGCACCCCAGATACGCAGTATTTT
CASSISSGSTPDTQYF
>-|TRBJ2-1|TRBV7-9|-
TGTGCCAGCAGCTTAGCGGTACAGGGTCCGCAGTTCTTC
CASSLAVQGPQFF
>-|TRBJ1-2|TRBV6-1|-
TGTGCCAGCAGTGAACACTCAGGGTCGAACTATGGCTACACCTTC
CASSEHSGSNYGYTF
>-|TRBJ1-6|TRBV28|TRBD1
TGTGCCAGCAGTTCCGGACAGGGACTAGGTTCACCCCTCCACTTT
CASSSGQGLGSPLHF
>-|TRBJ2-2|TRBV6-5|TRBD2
TGTGCCAGCAGTTTTAGCGGGATATTATCCGGGGAGCTGTTTTTT
CASSFSGILSGELFF
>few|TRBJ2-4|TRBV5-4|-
TGTGCCAGCAGCTCATCCTCTAGCGCGAAAAACATTCAGTACTTC
CASSSSSSAKNIQYF
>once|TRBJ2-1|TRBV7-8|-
TGTGCCAGCAGCTCCGACCCGGGCCCTCGGGCGGAGCAGTTCTTC
CASSSDPGPRAEQFF
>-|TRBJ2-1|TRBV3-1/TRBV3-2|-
TGTGCCAGCAGCCCCAATGGACTCGCCCACAATGAGCAGTTCTTC
CASSPNGLAHNEQFF
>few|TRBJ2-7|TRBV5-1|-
TGCGCCAGCAGCTTGGGTCCAGGTTCCTACGAGCAGTACTTC
CASSLGPGSYEQYF
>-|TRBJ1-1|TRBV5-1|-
TGCGCCAGCAGCTTGGATTCCCCAATGCACACTGAAGCTTTCTTT
CASSLDSPMHTEAFF
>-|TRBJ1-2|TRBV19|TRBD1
TGTGCCAGTAGTATACTCGGGACAGCTAACTATGGCTACACCTTC
CASSILGTANYGYTF
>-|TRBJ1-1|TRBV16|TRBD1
TGTGCCAGCAGTCAAGTGGCTCCCGGGACAGGGGGCAGAGGAGCTTTCTTT
CASSQVAPGTGGRGAFF